The T cell receptor (beta chain) described here comes from a study of early T cells in non-severe SARS-CoV-2 infection. For the study at large: Sequenced material consisted of bulk RNA (from unsorted whole blood), and chains were unpaired.

Findings and limits, study-wide: The matching step, a VDJdb search, favored anti-spike CD8 responses and missed private and CD4 specificities.

In germline, CDR1 is SEHNR, CDR2 FQNEAQ (reference sequence). This CDR3 has 15 residues. Each CDR3 protein gets one entry after TCRdb re-called the 5' RACE reads with MiXCR. The data show around 30,000 distinct CDR3 sequences, around 5.4% seen once. On this clonotype itself: The antigen is unknown. A read error may account for a junction end that differs from germline.

V usage is TRBV7-9 and J usage is TRBJ2-2; a weak D match, TRBD2 (6 bases). The sample was whole blood. The sequence was obtained from an adult who was a healthcare worker with PCR-confirmed SARS-CoV-2 infection or an uninfected control (not recorded which). CDR3 loop: CVSSLARGLTGELFF. In DNA, the CDR3 is TGTGTCAGCAGCTTAGCGCGGGGCCTCACCGGGGAGCTGTTTTTT.